Listed here are 10 T cell receptor beta chains from one sample, sequenced in a study of blood T cell repertoires in COVID-19. Sequencing used immunoSEQ multiplex PCR; TCRdb keeps in-frame clones, though not all of them. The sample has around 220,000 clones; roughly nine tenths are singletons. Sequenced material: peripheral blood. These TCRs come from a man in his forties or fifties with active or convalescent COVID-19.

V is TRBV19 and J is TRBJ2-5; D might be TRBD2 (5 bases). The germline CDR1 and CDR2 sequences are LNHDA and SQIVND (reference sequence). V lost 2 bases and J lost 5, with 9 bases in between. The CDR3 consists of 13 residues. Here the CDR3 reads CASSIFTGETQYF. The CDR3 nucleotides are TGTGCCAGTAGTATATTCACGGGGGAGACCCAGTACTTC.

This chain connects TRBV28 to TRBJ1-1, with 7 bases aligning to TRBD1. This CDR3 comprises 14 residues. The ends lost 5 bases at V and 4 bases at J; junction bases unmatched: 7. In germline, CDR1 is MDHEN, CDR2 SYDVKM. The CDR3 sequence: CASSPRDRATEAFF. The CDR3 DNA is TGTGCCAGCAGTCCCCGGGACAGAGCCACTGAAGCTTTCTTT.

The rearrangement joins TRBV9 to TRBJ1-4; D possibly corresponds to TRBD1 (6 bases). Germline CDR1 and CDR2: SGDLS and YYNGEE. Trimming removed 3 bases at V and 2 bases at J, with 11 bases between. The CDR3 spans 15 residues. The CDR3: CASSARGGTNEKLFF. CDR3 DNA: TGTGCCAGCAGCGCCAGGGGCGGGACTAATGAAAAACTGTTTTTT.

J is TRBJ1-2 and V is TRBV5-6; 9 nucleotides align to TRBD1. Per germline, CDR1 SGHDT and CDR2 YYEEEE. This CDR3 is 15 amino acids long. The junction had 7 bases not matched to a gene; V was cut back by 2 bases and J by 5 bases. CDR3 sequence: CASSFPQDRGYGYTF. CDR3 coding DNA: TGTGCCAGCAGCTTCCCCCAGGACAGGGGTTATGGCTACACCTTC. The entire variable domain, with the rest obtained from reference TRBV5-6 and TRBJ1-2, is as follows: DAGVTQSPTHLIKTRGQQVTLRCSPKSGHDTVSWYQQALGQGPQFIFQYYEEEERQRGNFPDRFSGHQFPNYSSELNVNALLLGDSALYLCASSFPQDRGYGYTFGSGTRLTVV.

The J gene is TRBJ2-4, the V gene TRBV2; maybe TRBD1 (6 bases). V gave up 5 bases and J gave up 0 bases, with 17 bases separating them. The CDR3 sequence is 17 residues long. Germline CDR1 and CDR2: SNHLY and FYNNEI. The CDR3 spells CASSLLGDTLAKNIQYF. The CDR3 nucleotides read TGTGCCAGCAGTTTACTTGGGGACACCCTAGCCAAAAACATTCAGTACTTC.

The J gene is TRBJ1-2, the V gene TRBV19; a weak D match, TRBD1 (6 bases). This CDR3 is 15 amino acids long. The V end lost 7 bases, the J end lost 2 bases, and 17 bases lay between the germline ends. Germline CDR1 LNHDA, CDR2 SQIVND (reference sequence). CDR3: CASTWGTGPNYGYTF. The CDR3 DNA is TGTGCCAGTACCTGGGGTACAGGGCCCAACTATGGCTACACCTTC. Based on the CDR3 plus reference TRBV19 and TRBJ1-2, the full variable domain is DGGITQSPKYLFRKEGQNVTLSCEQNLNHDAMYWYRQDPGQGLRLIYYSQIVNDFQKGDIAEGYSVSREKKESFPLTVTSAQKNPTAFYLCASTWGTGPNYGYTFGSGTRLTVV.

V is TRBV6-2 or TRBV6-3 and J is TRBJ2-2; TRBD1 matches 7 bases. With 4 bases clipped from V and 3 bases from J, the junction kept 5 bases outside the gene matches. The CDR3 is 15 amino acids. CDR1 is MNHEY, CDR2 SVGEGT, per germline. The CDR3 reads CASSFEDRYTGELFF. The DNA of the CDR3 is TGTGCCAGCAGTTTCGAGGACAGGTACACCGGGGAGCTGTTTTTT.

This chain joins TRBV28 and TRBJ2-7, with TRBD1 identical over 8 bases. Germline trimming cut 6 bases from V and 2 bases from J; bases unmatched to any gene: 6. Per germline, CDR1 MDHEN and CDR2 SYDVKM. The CDR3 extends over 14 amino acids. The CDR3 region is CASRTTGAPYEQYF. The CDR3 nucleotides are TGTGCCAGCAGAACGACAGGGGCGCCCTACGAGCAGTACTTC.

This chain joins TRBV24-1 and TRBJ2-2, with 7 bases aligning to TRBD1. Germline lookup yields CDR1 KGHDR and CDR2 SFDVKD. The length of the CDR3 is 15 residues. Trimming removed 2 bases from V and 7 bases from J; junction bases left unmatched: 6. Here the CDR3 DNA reads TGTGCCACCAGTGATTGGAAGGGGGCAGGCGGGGAGCTGTTTTTT. Translation: CATSDWKGAGGELFF.

This sequence joins TRBV9 and TRBJ2-7; possible D gene TRBD2, 7 bases. With 3 bases removed from V and 2 bases from J, the gap between germline ends came to 12 bases. The CDR3 spans 14 residues. Germline CDR1 and CDR2: SGDLS and YYNGEE. The CDR3 region is CASSEGGLTYEQYF. The CDR3 nucleotides read TGTGCCAGCAGCGAGGGGGGGTTGACCTACGAGCAGTACTTC.